The 8 T cell receptor beta chains below come from one sample, sequenced in a study of shared clonotypes between healthy human individuals. The repertoire was sequenced with immunoSEQ multiplex PCR; TCRdb's copy has only in-frame clones and lacks some. This sample has 950,000 to 1,100,000 clones, with about 74% found just once. Sequencing was done on a sample of memory CD4+ T cells sorted from blood. Documented subset: CD45RA-negative fraction. The source is a man younger than 35 in good health.

J is TRBJ2-3 and V is TRBV5-4; 8 bases line up with TRBD1. V was clipped by 3 bases and J by 3 bases; unmatched bases: 3. In germline, CDR1 is SGHNT, CDR2 YYREEE (reference sequence). This CDR3 spans 14 amino acids. This CDR3 is CASSYGQGTDTQYF. The CDR3 coding sequence is TGTGCCAGCAGCTACGGACAGGGAACAGATACGCAGTATTTT.

The chain links TRBV2 to TRBJ1-2; tentative D call: TRBD1 (5 bases). With 10 bases removed from V and 3 bases from J, the gap between germline ends came to 21 bases. Germline values: CDR1 SNHLY, CDR2 FYNNEI. The CDR3 contains 15 residues. CDR3 residues: CATKINPGVDYGYTF. The CDR3 DNA follows: TGTGCCACCAAAATTAATCCGGGGGTAGACTATGGCTACACCTTC.

The chain has TRBV30 and TRBJ2-7; D gene uncertain. The germline CDR1 and CDR2 sequences are GTSNPN and SVGIG (reference sequence). This CDR3 has 12 amino acids. Between the trimmed V and J ends, which lost 0 bases and 4 bases, there was a span of 7 bases. CDR3 loop: CAWSVGAYEQYF. Here the CDR3 DNA reads TGTGCCTGGAGTGTAGGAGCGTACGAGCAGTACTTC.

The chain recombines TRBV7-6 with TRBJ1-1; 9 bases match TRBD1. Germline loops: CDR1 SGHVS, CDR2 FNYEAQ. The CDR3 is made up of 15 amino acids. J was trimmed by 5 bases and V by 5 bases; bases with no gene match: 9. CDR3 sequence reads: CASSGGTGFRTEAFF. The CDR3 DNA reads as TGTGCCAGCAGCGGTGGGACAGGGTTCAGGACTGAAGCTTTCTTT.

The chain recombines TRBV7-2 with TRBJ1-1; the D is unclear. This CDR3 is 15 amino acids long. Trimming stripped 3 bases from V and 0 bases from J, with 11 bases between. Germline V gives CDR1 SGHTA, CDR2 FQGNSA. The CDR3 region has the DNA TGTGCCAGCAGCTTGAGGACGGACTTGAACACTGAAGCTTTCTTT. It specifies CASSLRTDLNTEAFF.

The rearrangement joins TRBV19 to TRBJ2-6; 10 nucleotides agree with TRBD1. Germline lookup yields CDR1 LNHDA and CDR2 SQIVND (reference sequence). The CDR3 is 15 residues long. The trim removed 2 bases at V and 14 bases at J, leaving 9 bases unmatched. This CDR3 is CASSINYGTGEFLTF. The CDR3 DNA sequence: TGTGCCAGTAGTATAAACTACGGGACAGGGGAATTCCTGACTTTC.

This clone has more than one count but fewer than ten. The chain couples TRBV7-2 to TRBJ2-3, with 8 nucleotides matching TRBD1. The J segment lost 6 bases and the V segment lost 0 bases, leaving 8 bases of the junction unmatched. The germline CDR1 and CDR2 sequences are SGHTA and FQGNSA. The CDR3 runs 16 residues. This CDR3 is CASSLAGQGAWDTQYF. The CDR3 DNA reads as TGTGCCAGCAGCTTAGCCGGGCAGGGGGCATGGGATACGCAGTATTTT.

This clone showed up just a few times. This may be a read error: a much more frequent sequence differs by one nucleotide. The DNA for the CDR3 is TGTGCCAGCAGCTTAGACGGAAACACCATATATTTT. Translated: CASSLDGNTIYF. This chain links TRBV7-9 with TRBJ1-3; the D is unclear. This CDR3 has 12 residues. CDR1 SEHNR and CDR2 FQNEAQ come from the germline V gene (reference sequence). The V gene lost 1 base and the J gene lost 4 bases, with 2 bases spanning the gap.